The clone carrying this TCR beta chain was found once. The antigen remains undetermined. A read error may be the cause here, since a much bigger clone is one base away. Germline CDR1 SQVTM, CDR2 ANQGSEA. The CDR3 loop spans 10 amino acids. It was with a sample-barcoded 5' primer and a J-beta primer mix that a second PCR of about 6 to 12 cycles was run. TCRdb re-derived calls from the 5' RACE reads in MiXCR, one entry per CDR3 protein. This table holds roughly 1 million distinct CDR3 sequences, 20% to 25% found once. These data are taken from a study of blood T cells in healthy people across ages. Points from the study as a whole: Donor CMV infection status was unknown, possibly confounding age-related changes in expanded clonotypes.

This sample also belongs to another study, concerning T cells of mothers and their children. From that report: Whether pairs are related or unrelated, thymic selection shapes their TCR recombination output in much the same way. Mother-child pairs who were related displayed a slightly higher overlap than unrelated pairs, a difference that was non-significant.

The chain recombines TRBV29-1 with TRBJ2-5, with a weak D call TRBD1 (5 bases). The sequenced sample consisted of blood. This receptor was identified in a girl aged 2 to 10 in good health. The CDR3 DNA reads TGCAGCGGGGGCCTAGAGCCCCAGTACTTC. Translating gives CSGGLEPQYF.